The clone carrying this T cell receptor beta chain was found many times. The antigen is undetermined. The data originate from a study of T cells in Graves' hyperthyroidism and ophthalmopathy. Turning to the study itself: At initial diagnosis, before any treatment had begun, peripheral blood was obtained. Study results and caveats: By a 13 V-J model, ophthalmopathy was set apart from stable hyperthyroidism.

Trimming at V came to 8 bases and at J to 4 bases, leaving 14 bases not matched to a gene. Germline lookup yields CDR1 SGHTA and CDR2 FQGNSA. This CDR3 comprises 16 residues. Stable Graves' hyperthyroidism meant no ophthalmopathy progression within 18 months. Aged 18 to 65, the patients had hyperthyroidism that was newly diagnosed and had lasted under 2 months. RNA transcripts gave rise to amplified TCR beta CDR3 regions. First-round RT-PCR targeting the TCR CDR3 was performed with the HTBI primer set. TCRdb processed the multiplex PCR reads anew with MiXCR; each CDR3 protein has one entry. The sample yields 600,000 to 800,000 distinct CDR3 sequences, just over 35% seen once.

The V and J genes are TRBV7-2 and TRBJ1-2, with 9 bases that match TRBD1. The clonotype originates from a woman in her thirties or forties with Graves' hyperthyroidism. The sequenced sample consisted of blood. The CDR3 DNA follows: TGTGCCAGCTCCCCGCCGGGGGACAGGGCTTCCTATGGCTACACCTTC. Its protein is CASSPPGDRASYGYTF.